These T cell receptor beta chains were read from a single sample in a study of cytotoxic CD8 clonotypes in ibrutinib-treated CLL. Data came from immunoSEQ multiplex PCR; TCRdb stores just in-frame clones and leaves some out. The data show about 140,000 clones, more than 85% seen once. The material was PBMCs, obtained after 12 months of ibrutinib treatment. These receptors were taken from a human donor with chronic lymphocytic leukemia. Each CDR3 is given with its conserved first and last residue. The listing skips clone size in some rows; elsewhere it reads once, few, many or a size class.

v_call,clone_size,cdr3_aa
TRBV28,NA,CASSFSQGAFYEQYF
TRBV19,few,CACLGQGNTEAFF
TRBV19,NA,CASSSFGAVNTEAFF
TRBV7-2,NA,CASSLESLFSYEQYF
TRBV28,NA,CASSLGQGRASNQPQHF
TRBV28,NA,CASSDRLKQETQYF
TRBV30,NA,CAWGRTGAYTDTQYF
TRBV7-9,NA,CASSSTVVSGGTTGELFF
TRBV11-3,NA,CASSLAGWGTDTQYF
TRBV1,NA,CTRRDNPYGNQPQHF
TRBV5-4,NA,CASSLIWDKSYGYTF
TRBV5-1,NA,CASSGGRRNEQFF
TRBV9,NA,CASSASGLAGGPVTGELFF
TRBV27,NA,CASSGRLAGETQYF
TRBV7-2,NA,CASSGQGRSNEQYF
TRBV6-6,NA,CASSFLSGTAYGYTF
TRBV28,NA,CASGGMTGTGARNGYTF
TRBV2,NA,CASSEWGALSGNTIYF
TRBV5-1,NA,CASHESVGSYEQYF